The 15 T cell receptor beta chains below were found in one sample sequenced in a study of blood T cell repertoires in COVID-19 (TCRdb year 2020). Library creation used the immunoSEQ multiplex PCR assay. TCRdb mirrors the immuneACCESS table, restricted to in-frame sequences. Some clones are absent from its copies; in checked studies, under half trace to an unresolved V gene, and the reason for the others is unknown. For this sample there are approximately 260,000 clones; 75% to 90% appear just once. The top ten clones comprise just under 6.5% of the sample. Input material: PBMCs or T cells enriched from blood (not recorded which). These receptor sequences come from a woman in her twenties or thirties with acute COVID-19.

The chain has TRBV9 and TRBJ2-5; a possible D gene is TRBD1 (5 bases). This CDR3 contains 14 residues. Between the trimmed V and J ends, which lost 4 bases and 2 bases, there was a span of 12 bases. Germline V lookup: CDR1 SGDLS, CDR2 YYNGEE. The CDR3 nucleotides are TGTGCCAGCAGCCCTGCGACAGCACAAGAGACCCAGTACTTC. Protein sequence: CASSPATAQETQYF.

V usage is TRBV24-1 and J usage is TRBJ1-5; 7 nucleotides align to TRBD1. CDR1 is KGHDR and CDR2 is SFDVKD in the germline V gene. The CDR3 has 13 residues. V trimming: 5 bases; J trimming: 7 bases; junction bases outside the gene matches: 4. The CDR3 loop is CATSAQGEQPQHF. The CDR3 region has the DNA TGTGCCACCAGTGCTCAGGGGGAGCAGCCCCAGCATTTT.

In its sample, this clone was seen a few times. The V and J genes are TRBV5-4 and TRBJ1-2; unclear D gene. The CDR3 runs to 16 residues. The ends were cut back, 4 bases at V and 1 base at J, with 17 bases in the middle. Germline CDR1 and CDR2: SGHNT and YYREEE (reference sequence). The CDR3 DNA sequence: TGTGCCAGCAGCCCCCGGGGAGTGGGGATTAACTATGGCTACACCTTC. It encodes CASSPRGVGINYGYTF.

The V gene is TRBV19, the J gene TRBJ2-2; TRBD2 matches at 8 bases. After removal of 3 bases from V and 3 bases from J, the junction contained 6 bases not matched to a gene. This CDR3 spans 16 amino acids. From germline, CDR1 is LNHDA and CDR2 SQIVND (reference sequence). The CDR3 here is CASSMASGGYTGELFF. For the CDR3, the DNA is TGTGCCAGTAGTATGGCAAGCGGGGGTTACACCGGGGAGCTGTTTTTT.

This clone was counted a few times. The rearrangement uses TRBV21-1 and TRBJ1-4; the table's TRBD1 call for D was not verified on the DNA. TRBV21-1 is termed a pseudogene. The CDR3 extends over 13 amino acids. The CDR3 region has the DNA TGTGCCAGCAGCAAAGGGACAAGTGAAAAACTGTTTTTT. It translates to CASSKGTSEKLFF.

The chain uses TRBV27 and TRBJ2-5, with 8 bases lining up with TRBD1. After removal of 6 bases from V and 2 bases from J, the junction contained 8 bases not matched to a gene. The CDR3 has 15 amino acids. The germline V gene encodes CDR1 MNHEY and CDR2 SMNVEV (reference sequence). The CDR3 spells CASRQDRAGQETQYF. The CDR3 DNA is TGTGCCAGCAGGCAGGACAGGGCGGGACAAGAGACCCAGTACTTC.

The rearrangement links TRBV28 to TRBJ2-3; 13 bases are shared with TRBD2. Germline trimming cut 3 bases from V and 8 bases from J; bases unmatched to any gene: 14. The CDR3 runs 18 residues. CDR1 MDHEN and CDR2 SYDVKM come from the germline V gene. The CDR3 DNA reads TGTGCCAGCAGTTTTGGACTAGCGGGAGTGGGGCGTAGGGGTACGCAGTATTTT. Residues: CASSFGLAGVGRRGTQYF.

Note on this clone: No DNA is shown, since the ends of the CDR3 on it are uncertain; the CDR3 is the one TCRdb lists. The chain recombines TRBV10-3 with TRBJ1-6; TRBD1 is the table's D call and was not checked against the DNA. Germline assignment: CDR1 ENHRY and CDR2 SYGVKD. Including both end residues, the CDR3 is 20 amino acids long. CDR3 sequence: CAISESVAAQASSYNSPLHF.

Details on this clone: A read error may account for a junction end that differs from germline. This chain connects TRBV18 to TRBJ2-3; 9 bases are shared with TRBD1. CDR3 length: 15 amino acids. The germline V gene encodes CDR1 KGHSH and CDR2 LQKENI. The DNA of the CDR3 is TGTGCCAGCTCCCCACAGGGGGCCGTTACAGATACGCAGTATTTT. It translates to CASSPQGAVTDTQYF.

This chain joins TRBV15 and TRBJ2-5; TRBD1 might be the D (5 bases). The CDR3 is 14 amino acids. Germline-derived CDR1 and CDR2 are LNHNV and YYDKDF (reference sequence). Trimming removed 5 bases from V and 2 bases from J, with 12 bases in between. CDR3 in amino acids: CATSGSDRQETQYF. The CDR3 bases are TGTGCCACCAGCGGGTCCGACAGACAAGAGACCCAGTACTTC.

This rearrangement joins TRBV19 to TRBJ2-2, with 7 bases identical to TRBD2. V shed 3 bases and J 8 bases; nucleotides not matched to a gene: 12. Germline V gene lookup returns CDR1 LNHDA and CDR2 SQIVND (reference sequence). CDR3 size: 16 residues. CDR3 in amino acids: CASSMILAGVGGELFF. The CDR3 DNA reads as TGTGCCAGTAGTATGATTCTGGCGGGAGTTGGTGGGGAGCTGTTTTTT.

This chain connects TRBV11-3 to TRBJ2-3; TRBD2 is a possible D gene (5 bases). Trimming took 1 base from V and 6 from J, leaving 11 bases between them. This CDR3 comprises 14 residues. Germline lookup yields CDR1 SGHNT and CDR2 YENEEA. Here the CDR3 DNA reads TGTGCCAGCAGCTTAGTAGGGCCGGGGGATACGCAGTATTTT. Protein product: CASSLVGPGDTQYF.

The chain joins TRBV27 to TRBJ2-1; 7 nucleotides line up with TRBD2. Unmatched junction bases numbered 6, after V lost 4 bases and J lost 3 bases. This CDR3 region has 15 residues. The germline gives CDR1 MNHEY, CDR2 SMNVEV (reference sequence). The DNA of the CDR3 is TGTGCCAGCAGTTGGGCTAGCGGAGTCTACAATGAGCAGTTCTTC. Translated, it gives CASSWASGVYNEQFF.

The chain is built from TRBV9 and TRBJ2-5; 9 nucleotides match TRBD2. CDR3 size: 17 residues. From germline, CDR1 is SGDLS and CDR2 YYNGEE. Trimming at V came to 3 bases and at J to 2 bases, leaving 11 bases not matched to a gene. CDR3 in DNA: TGTGCCAGCAGCGACGTATCTACGGCGGGGGGGCAAGAGACCCAGTACTTC. This sequence encodes CASSDVSTAGGQETQYF.

J is TRBJ1-1 and V is TRBV19, with 7 bases identical to TRBD1. Losses at the gene ends were 10 bases for V and 0 bases for J; bases not matched to a gene: 8. The length of the CDR3 is 14 residues. Germline CDR1 and CDR2: LNHDA and SQIVND (reference sequence). The CDR3 DNA reads TGTGCCACAAAACTGGACAGGTTGAACACTGAAGCTTTCTTT. Its protein is CATKLDRLNTEAFF.